Below, 7 T cell receptor beta chains from the same sample are listed, as sequenced in a study of blood T cells in healthy people across ages. Primed by a sample-barcoded 5' primer and a J-beta primer mix, a second PCR proceeded for about 7 to 11 cycles. TCRdb re-analysed the 5' RACE reads in MiXCR, keeping a single row per CDR3 protein. The sample includes some 900,000 distinct CDR3 sequences, roughly 50% of them seen just once. The sequenced sample consisted of blood. The receptors derive from a man aged 30 to 45 in good health.

This clonotype was detected a few times. This rearrangement joins TRBV29-1 to TRBJ2-7; possible D gene TRBD2, 5 bases. Germline CDR1 is SQVTM and CDR2 is ANQGSEA. Trimming removed 7 bases at V and 7 bases at J, with 14 bases between. CDR3 length: 11 residues. The CDR3 sequence is CSAGWGEEQYF. CDR3 bases: TGCAGCGCGGGTTGGGGAGAGGAGCAGTACTTC.

The chain recombines TRBV20-1 with TRBJ2-1; D may be TRBD1 or TRBD2 (5 bases each). Germline CDR1 reads DFQATT; CDR2 reads SNEGSKA (reference sequence). The V end lost 3 bases, the J end lost 0 bases, and 15 bases lay between the germline ends. This CDR3 is built from 16 residues. CDR3 nucleotides: TGCAGTGCTAGCGGACACCCGAGGGACTCCTACAATGAGCAGTTCTTC. This codes for CSASGHPRDSYNEQFF.

Many counts were recorded for this clonotype. This chain joins TRBV20-1 and TRBJ2-3, with a possible D match to TRBD2 (6 bases). CDR3 length: 13 residues. CDR1 and CDR2 from the germline V gene are DFQATT and SNEGSKA (reference sequence). Trimming shortened V by 5 bases and J by 8 bases, and 17 bases separated the two germline ends. For the CDR3, the DNA is TGCAGTGCTCATAACCCACGGGAGTCTACGCAGTATTTT. Amino acid sequence: CSAHNPRESTQYF.

The table lists this clonotype with many counts. This chain uses TRBV7-9 with TRBJ2-4; no firm D call. Germline-derived CDR1 and CDR2 are SEHNR and FQNEAQ (reference sequence). CDR3 size: 14 residues. Trimming removed 4 bases at V and 3 bases at J, with 10 bases between. The CDR3 protein is CASSSDFGKNIQYF. The CDR3 DNA reads as TGTGCCAGCAGCTCGGATTTTGGCAAAAACATTCAGTACTTC.

This clonotype appeared a few times. The V and J genes are TRBV9 and TRBJ2-3; D is tentatively TRBD1 or TRBD2 (6 bases each). Per germline, CDR1 SGDLS and CDR2 YYNGEE. V dropped 4 bases and J dropped 4 bases, with 16 bases sitting between them. This CDR3 has 15 amino acids. The CDR3 is CASSFGGGQADTQYF. CDR3 bases: TGTGCCAGCAGCTTTGGAGGGGGGCAGGCAGATACGCAGTATTTT.

This clonotype was detected only a few times. The genes are TRBV4-1 and TRBJ2-1; D perhaps matches TRBD2 (5 bases). The V end lost 0 bases, the J end lost 10 bases, and 16 bases lay between the germline ends. Germline V gene data show CDR1 as MGHRA and CDR2 as YSYEKL. The CDR3 runs 15 residues. The CDR3 nucleotides read TGCGCCAGCAGCCAAGAAGGAGGCTGGCCCTTGGAGCAGTTCTTC. Its translation: CASSQEGGWPLEQFF.

The table lists this clonotype with a few counts. This chain uses TRBV4-2 with TRBJ2-1; 10 bases map to TRBD2. After removal of 0 bases from V and 8 bases from J, the junction contained 10 bases not matched to a gene. Per germline, CDR1 LGHNA and CDR2 YNFKEQ. The CDR3 spans 17 residues. CDR3 loop: CASSQDGASGGADEQFF. The CDR3 DNA sequence: TGTGCCAGCAGCCAAGATGGGGCGAGCGGGGGGGCCGATGAGCAGTTCTTC.